The 6 T cell receptor beta chains below all came from one sample that was sequenced in a study of OX40 agonist ivuxolimab in advanced cancers. TCRdb's table, derived via immunoSEQ multiplex PCR, lists solely in-frame clones and lacks some. Among under 90,000 clones listed, 70% to 90% were seen once. The sequencing here drew on CD4+ or CD8+ T cells sorted from blood, taken in a trial of the OX40 agonist ivuxolimab. These receptors all stem from an adult with an advanced solid tumor such as melanoma, head and neck, liver or kidney cancer.

CDR3 nucleotide sequence: TGTGCCAGCAGCCAATATGGGACAGGGAGCTACGAGCAGTACTTC. Residues: CASSQYGTGSYEQYF. The rearrangement uses TRBV16 and TRBJ2-7; 9 bases are shared with TRBD1. The CDR3 contains 15 residues. After removal of 1 base from V and 3 bases from J, the junction contained 4 bases not matched to a gene. The germline CDR1 and CDR2 sequences are KGHSY and FQNENV.

This sequence joins TRBV25-1 and TRBJ2-1; 7 nucleotides agree with TRBD1. This CDR3 comprises 16 residues. The ends lost 1 base at V and 9 bases at J; junction bases unmatched: 12. Germline V lookup: CDR1 MGHDK, CDR2 SYGVNS. The DNA of the CDR3 is TGTGCCAGCAGTGAATGGGACACCCCAGCAGGGGGTGAGCAGTTCTTC. Residues: CASSEWDTPAGGEQFF.

The CDR3 sequence: CSQWGGETQYF. In nucleotides, the CDR3 is TGCAGTCAATGGGGGGGAGAGACCCAGTACTTC. V is TRBV20-1 and J is TRBJ2-5; TRBD2 aligns across 7 bases. Germline loops: CDR1 DFQATT, CDR2 SNEGSKA (reference sequence). V lost 8 bases and J lost 4; bases outside the gene matches: 4. CDR3 length equals 11 residues.

V gene TRBV6-5 combines with J gene TRBJ2-2; D remains ambiguous. CDR3 length equals 16 residues. Between the trimmed V and J ends, which lost 0 bases and 2 bases, there was a span of 10 bases. Germline values: CDR1 MNHEY, CDR2 SVGAGI. The CDR3 sequence is CASSYSIGFNTGELFF. The CDR3 DNA reads TGTGCCAGCAGTTACTCGATCGGGTTCAACACCGGGGAGCTGTTTTTT.

The chain uses TRBV19 and TRBJ1-6, with TRBD1 as a possible D gene (5 bases). There are 15 residues in the CDR3. The germline V gene encodes CDR1 LNHDA and CDR2 SQIVND (reference sequence). V was shortened by 5 bases and J by 7 bases, with 15 bases between the two germline ends. The DNA for the CDR3 is TGTGCCAGTAGTCGAGGGGTGACTGAAAATTCACCCCTCCACTTT. Protein sequence: CASSRGVTENSPLHF.

The genes are TRBV4-2 and TRBJ2-7; TRBD2 matches 14 bases. V shed 1 base and J 5 bases; nucleotides not matched to a gene: 7. Germline CDR1 reads LGHNA; CDR2 reads YNFKEQ. The CDR3 is 17 residues long. As DNA, the CDR3 is TGTGCCAGCAGCCAAGCCACCTGGACTAGCGGGAGGAACGAGCAGTACTTC. As protein: CASSQATWTSGRNEQYF.